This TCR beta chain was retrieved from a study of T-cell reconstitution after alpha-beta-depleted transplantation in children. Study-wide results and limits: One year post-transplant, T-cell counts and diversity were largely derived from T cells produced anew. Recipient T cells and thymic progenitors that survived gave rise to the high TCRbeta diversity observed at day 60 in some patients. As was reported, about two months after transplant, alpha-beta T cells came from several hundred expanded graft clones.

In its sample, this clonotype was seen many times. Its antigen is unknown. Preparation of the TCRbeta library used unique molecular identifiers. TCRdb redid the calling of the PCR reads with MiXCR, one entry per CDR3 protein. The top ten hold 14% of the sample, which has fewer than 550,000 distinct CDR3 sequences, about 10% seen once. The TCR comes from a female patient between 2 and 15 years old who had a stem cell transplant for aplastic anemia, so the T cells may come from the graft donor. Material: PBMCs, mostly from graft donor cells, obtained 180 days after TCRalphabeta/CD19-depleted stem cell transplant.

The CDR3 coding sequence is TGCAGTGCTAGAGAGTGGCCCCGGCAGGGTTATGAGCAGTTCTTC. It is translated as CSAREWPRQGYEQFF. J is TRBJ2-1 and V is TRBV20-1; D might be TRBD1 (5 bases). The germline V and J ends were trimmed by 0 bases and 8 bases, with 17 bases remaining between them. Germline CDR1 DFQATT, CDR2 SNEGSKA (reference sequence). This CDR3 has 15 residues.